The entry below describes one TCR beta chain. Trimming shortened V by 1 base and J by 2 bases, and 9 bases separated the two germline ends. There are 14 residues in the CDR3. The germline CDR1 and CDR2 sequences are GTSNPN and SVGIG (reference sequence). This specimen belongs to a study of CD8+ T cells in alopecia areata. Reverse transcription of extracted RNA yielded cDNA, which provided the sequencing template. The repertoire was sequenced with immunoSEQ multiplex PCR; TCRdb's copy has only in-frame clones and lacks some. Of over 95,000 clones listed, around 55% are singletons. This sample's treatment: oral pan-JAK inhibitor, 5-10 mg twice daily.

The V gene is TRBV30, the J gene TRBJ1-5, with D perhaps TRBD1 (5 bases). The source material was CD8+ T cells sorted from blood, sampled at week 4, from a patient treated with tofacitinib. The clonotype comes from a human donor with alopecia areata. The CDR3 DNA reads TGTGCCTGGAGTGACGAGACAGGCAATCAGCCCCAGCATTTT. Amino acids: CAWSDETGNQPQHF.